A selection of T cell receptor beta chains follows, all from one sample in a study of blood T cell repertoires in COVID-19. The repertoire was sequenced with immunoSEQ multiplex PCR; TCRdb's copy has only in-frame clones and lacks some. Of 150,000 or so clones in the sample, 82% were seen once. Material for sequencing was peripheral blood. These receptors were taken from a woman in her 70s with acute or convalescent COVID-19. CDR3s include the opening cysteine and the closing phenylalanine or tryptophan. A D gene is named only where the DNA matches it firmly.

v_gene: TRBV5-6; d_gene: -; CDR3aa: CASSRPGVTNYGYTF
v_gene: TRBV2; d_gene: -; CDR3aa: CASSEAGDSTGELFF
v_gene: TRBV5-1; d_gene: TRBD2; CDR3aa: CASSLGLAGQETQYF
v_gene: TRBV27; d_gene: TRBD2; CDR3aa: CASSGLEDYEQYF
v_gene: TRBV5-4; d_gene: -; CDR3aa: CASSLGGWVGELFF
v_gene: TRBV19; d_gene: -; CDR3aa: CASSMSGLTEAFF
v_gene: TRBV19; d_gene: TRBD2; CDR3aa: CASSNLAGGLSSYNEQFF
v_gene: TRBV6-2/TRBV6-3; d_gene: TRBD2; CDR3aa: CASSNSGNQFQETQYF
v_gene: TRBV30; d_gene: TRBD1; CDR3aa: CAWSSGTPPRDRAFLRSYGYTF
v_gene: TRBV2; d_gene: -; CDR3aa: CASTSISLFYNEQFF
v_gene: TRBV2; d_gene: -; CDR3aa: CARDVRFNTEAFF
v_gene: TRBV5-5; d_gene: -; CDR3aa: CASSFGLKGNEQFF
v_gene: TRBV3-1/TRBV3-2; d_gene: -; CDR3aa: CASSQPQGNYGYTF
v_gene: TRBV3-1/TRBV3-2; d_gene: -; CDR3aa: CASSQSENTEAFF
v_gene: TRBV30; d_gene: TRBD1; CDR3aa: CAWSPRDSQFNEQFF
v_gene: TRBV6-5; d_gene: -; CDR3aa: CASSRAGTYEQYF
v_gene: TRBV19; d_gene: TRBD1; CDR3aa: CASRPPGQVIDEQFF
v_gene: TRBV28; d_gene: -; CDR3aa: CASLGVAYEQYF
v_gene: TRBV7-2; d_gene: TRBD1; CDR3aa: CASSMDRISNQPQHF
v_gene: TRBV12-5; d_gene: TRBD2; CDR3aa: CASGPGGSYNEQFF
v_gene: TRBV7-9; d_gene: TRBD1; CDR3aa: CASSAGRDRAYGYTF
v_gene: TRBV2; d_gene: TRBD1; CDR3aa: CASSDRRTGFNQPQHF
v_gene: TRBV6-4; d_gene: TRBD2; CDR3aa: CASSFLSSGGADTQYF
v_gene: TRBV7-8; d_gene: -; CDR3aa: CASSLVANQPQHF
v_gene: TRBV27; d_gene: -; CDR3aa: CASKSSYNSPLHF
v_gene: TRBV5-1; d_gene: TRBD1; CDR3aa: CASSTGDRGGTEAFF
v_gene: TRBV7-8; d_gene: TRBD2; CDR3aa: CASAWAGLAAQETQYF
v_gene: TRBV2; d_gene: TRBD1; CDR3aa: CASTSRGTGEGEQYF
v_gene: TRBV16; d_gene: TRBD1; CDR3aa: CASSQTYRGSEAFF
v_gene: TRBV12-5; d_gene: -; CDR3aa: CASGFPGGGGYTF
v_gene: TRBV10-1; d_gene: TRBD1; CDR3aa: CASSDQGAPTLGGTEAFF
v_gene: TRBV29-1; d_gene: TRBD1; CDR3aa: CSVVDRGYGYTF
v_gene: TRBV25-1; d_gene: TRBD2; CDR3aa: CASSATLAGGRYNEQFF
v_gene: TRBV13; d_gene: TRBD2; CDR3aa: CASSLLGLAGGGEQYF
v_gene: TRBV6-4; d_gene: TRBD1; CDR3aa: CASSPGRGLGGYTF